These 23 T cell receptor beta chains came from one sample sequenced in a study of T-cell reconstitution after alpha-beta-depleted transplantation in children. TCRbeta library construction was performed incorporating unique molecular identifiers. TCRdb passed the PCR reads through MiXCR, listing each CDR3 protein once. The repertoire holds 450,000 to 500,000 distinct CDR3 sequences, with approximately 13% as singletons. Sample: PBMCs from the stem cell graft donor, taken from the stem cell graft. These receptors were taken from a human donor who donated a stem cell graft to a child with combined immunodeficiency.

This clonotype turned up a few times. Its ends do not fully match the called genes, so a read error is possible. The rearrangement uses TRBV10-3 and TRBJ2-7, with 7 nucleotides matching TRBD2. CDR1 is ENHRY and CDR2 is SYGVKD in the germline V gene. The length of the CDR3 is 12 residues. CDR3 protein: CAISESGARAHF. The CDR3 nucleotides are TGTGCCATCAGTGAGAGCGGGGCCAGGGCTCACTTC.

This clonotype was seen many times. This chain uses TRBV12-3 or TRBV12-4 with TRBJ2-2; 7 bases line up with TRBD1. Trimming took 5 bases from V and 1 from J; bases not matched to a gene: 4. The CDR3 covers 15 residues. The CDR3 coding sequence is TGTGCCAGCAGTCCAAACAGGGGGAACACCGGGGAGCTGTTTTTT. It codes for CASSPNRGNTGELFF.

The chain employs TRBV5-1 and TRBJ2-7; D possibly matches TRBD1 or TRBD2 (6 bases each). This CDR3 is built from 16 residues. The ends were cut back, 4 bases at V and 7 bases at J, with 24 bases in the middle. Per the germline V gene, CDR1 is SGHRS and CDR2 is YFSETQ. The CDR3 bases are TGCGCCAGCAGCGTGGGACACCGTGGGAGGACGGAAGAGCAGTACTTC. As protein: CASSVGHRGRTEEQYF.

This clonotype was detected only a few times. The chain combines TRBV20-1 with TRBJ2-3; D unresolved. CDR1 DFQATT and CDR2 SNEGSKA come from the germline V gene (reference sequence). The CDR3 runs 11 residues. Deletions cut 3 bases from V and 6 bases from J, with 7 bases between. CDR3 sequence (DNA): TGCAGTGCTAGGCGAATGGATACGCAGTATTTT. This sequence encodes CSARRMDTQYF.

This chain joins TRBV4-3 and TRBJ2-1; 11 nucleotides agree with TRBD2. The CDR3 extends over 18 amino acids. Unmatched junction bases numbered 12, after V lost 3 bases and J lost 5 bases. Germline-derived CDR1 and CDR2 are LGHNA and YSLEER. The CDR3 spells CASSHDLLTSGNNNEQFF. As DNA, the CDR3 is TGCGCCAGCAGCCATGACCTCCTGACTAGCGGGAACAACAATGAGCAGTTCTTC.

The sample holds many counts of this clonotype. The chain uses TRBV5-1 and TRBJ1-1, with 8 bases fitting TRBD1. J gave up 4 bases and V 1 base, and 9 bases lay outside the gene matches. Germline assignment: CDR1 SGHRS and CDR2 YFSETQ. The length of the CDR3 is 16 residues. The CDR3 nucleotides are TGCGCCAGCAGCTTGTTCAGGGGGCGTCTCGGCACTGAAGCTTTCTTT. Translating gives CASSLFRGRLGTEAFF.

The sample holds many counts of this clonotype. V is TRBV20-1 and J is TRBJ2-7; TRBD2 agrees at 7 bases. Germline V lookup: CDR1 DFQATT, CDR2 SNEGSKA (reference sequence). The CDR3 runs 14 residues. The V and J ends lost 0 bases and 3 bases, in that order; junction bases with no gene match: 5. The CDR3 DNA reads TGCAGTGCTAGAGATTCGGGGGGTCTCTACGAGCAGTACTTC. Its translation is CSARDSGGLYEQYF.

A few counts support this clonotype. J is TRBJ2-7 and V is TRBV29-1; D is unresolved. Germline assignment: CDR1 SQVTM and CDR2 ANQGSEA. Deletions cut 3 bases from V and 2 bases from J, with 14 bases between. The CDR3 consists of 14 residues. DNA for the CDR3: TGCAGCGTTGAGCTCAATACTGACGCCTACGAGCAGTACTTC. Residues: CSVELNTDAYEQYF.

This clonotype was detected only a few times. This chain joins TRBV7-2 and TRBJ2-5; D ambiguous. This CDR3 has 14 amino acids. The V end lost 1 base, the J end lost 1 base, and 7 bases lay between the germline ends. CDR1 is SGHTA and CDR2 is FQGNSA in the germline V gene. The CDR3 loop is CASSLEASQETQYF. DNA of the CDR3: TGTGCCAGCAGCTTAGAGGCTAGCCAAGAGACCCAGTACTTC.

This clonotype was observed a few times. This chain uses TRBV29-1 with TRBJ2-2; no clear D gene. The germline CDR1 and CDR2 sequences are SQVTM and ANQGSEA. The CDR3 totals 11 residues. Deletions cut 4 bases from V and 5 bases from J, with 5 bases between. The DNA of the CDR3 is TGCAGCGTTGGGATAACCGGGGAGCTGTTTTTT. This translates into CSVGITGELFF.

The V gene is TRBV3-1, the J gene TRBJ1-1; the D is unclear. The CDR3 sequence is 13 residues long. Trimming pared 4 bases from V and 7 bases from J, leaving 13 bases between. Germline V gives CDR1 LGHDT, CDR2 YNNKEL (reference sequence). For the CDR3, the DNA is TGTGCCAGCAGCCGGGCCCCATCAATTGAAGCTTTCTTT. Residues: CASSRAPSIEAFF.

This clonotype was seen a handful of times. The chain couples TRBV7-3 to TRBJ2-1; 10 bases line up with TRBD2. The junction had 7 bases not matched to a gene; V was cut back by 0 bases and J by 5 bases. CDR1 and CDR2 (germline): SGHTA, FQGTGA. CDR3 length equals 17 residues. The CDR3 DNA reads TGTGCCAGCAGCTTAACTTCTAGCGGGGGATACCACAATGAGCAGTTCTTC. Residues: CASSLTSSGGYHNEQFF.

This clonotype occurred a few times. The rearrangement uses TRBV2 and TRBJ2-1, with TRBD2 matching 7 bases. The germline V gene encodes CDR1 SNHLY and CDR2 FYNNEI. V lost 3 bases, J lost 9 bases, and 11 bases stayed unmatched. This CDR3 region has 15 residues. Here the CDR3 reads CASSDLAGATAEQFF. As DNA, the CDR3 is TGTGCCAGCAGTGATCTGGCGGGAGCCACAGCTGAGCAGTTCTTC.

This clonotype was observed a handful of times. The gene calls are TRBV20-1 and TRBJ2-1, with D perhaps matching TRBD2 (5 bases). V was trimmed by 1 base and J by 5 bases, leaving 9 bases between them. The CDR3 is 13 residues long. Looked up from germline, CDR1 is DFQATT and CDR2 is SNEGSKA (reference sequence). CDR3 protein: CSARVGLHNEQFF. DNA for the CDR3: TGCAGTGCTAGAGTAGGACTCCACAATGAGCAGTTCTTC.

There are a few counts of this clonotype. The V gene is TRBV4-1, the J gene TRBJ2-3, with no clear D. The CDR3 runs 14 residues. CDR1 is MGHRA and CDR2 is YSYEKL in the germline V gene. The ends were cut back, 4 bases at V and 0 bases at J, with 8 bases in the middle. As DNA, the CDR3 is TGCGCCAGCAGCCCCGTCGGGAGCACAGATACGCAGTATTTT. This sequence encodes CASSPVGSTDTQYF.

The sample holds a few counts of this clonotype. The chain joins TRBV9 to TRBJ2-7; D is perhaps TRBD2 (6 bases). This CDR3 is built from 17 residues. V gave up 0 bases and J gave up 0 bases, with 16 bases separating them. CDR1 and CDR2 (germline): SGDLS, YYNGEE. The CDR3 nucleotides are TGTGCCAGCAGCGTAGGAGGAGGGGCGGCGAGCTCCTACGAGCAGTACTTC. This sequence encodes CASSVGGGAASSYEQYF.

This rearrangement joins TRBV6-5 to TRBJ2-7, with a tentative D call TRBD2 (6 bases). The germline V gene has CDR1 MNHEY and CDR2 SVGAGI. The CDR3 covers 15 residues. Trimming removed 5 bases at V and 7 bases at J, with 21 bases between. CDR3 residues: CASSNRDWAGREQYF. DNA for the CDR3: TGTGCCAGCAGTAACCGGGACTGGGCAGGTAGAGAGCAGTACTTC.

This clonotype turned up a few times. This sequence joins TRBV7-8 and TRBJ1-1; D gene unclear. Looked up from germline, CDR1 is SGHVS and CDR2 is FQNEAQ. V shed 5 bases and J shed 3 bases, with 16 bases lying between them. The CDR3 length is 15 residues. CDR3 nucleotides: TGTGCCAGCAGCCCTCGGGTAGGGAGATACACTGAAGCTTTCTTT. This sequence encodes CASSPRVGRYTEAFF.

This clonotype occurred many times. The rearrangement uses TRBV20-1 and TRBJ2-7, with 7 bases that match TRBD1. Germline V gene lookup returns CDR1 DFQATT and CDR2 SNEGSKA (reference sequence). CDR3 length: 13 residues. Trimming took 3 bases from V and 7 from J; bases not matched to a gene: 9. As DNA, the CDR3 is TGCAGTGCTAGCCCGGCACAGGGGCAAGAGCAGTACTTC. This sequence encodes CSASPAQGQEQYF.

The chain combines TRBV12-3 or TRBV12-4 with TRBJ2-7, with D perhaps matching TRBD1 or TRBD2 (6 bases each). Trimming removed 6 bases from V and 7 bases from J, with 16 bases in between. CDR3 length: 13 residues. The CDR3 sequence: CASSYGGLREQYF. The CDR3, as DNA: TGTGCCAGCAGCTATGGGGGGCTGAGGGAGCAGTACTTC.

This clonotype was picked up many times. V and J are TRBV11-1 and TRBJ1-4, with 10 bases matching TRBD1. CDR3 length: 15 amino acids. Trimming took 4 bases from V and 7 from J; bases not matched to a gene: 6. The germline V gene has CDR1 SGHAT and CDR2 FQDESV (reference sequence). The CDR3 coding sequence is TGTGCCAGCAGCTCGACAGGGGGCATAGGTGAAAAACTGTTTTTT. This encodes CASSSTGGIGEKLFF.

The chain combines TRBV12-3 or TRBV12-4 with TRBJ2-7; 8 bases match TRBD2. The CDR3 totals 14 residues. The ends lost 3 bases at V and 3 bases at J; junction bases unmatched: 4. CDR3: CASSFGLARYEQYF. CDR3 coding DNA: TGTGCCAGCAGTTTTGGACTAGCTCGCTACGAGCAGTACTTC.

This chain connects TRBV20-1 to TRBJ2-1, with 13 nucleotides matching TRBD2. This CDR3 region has 15 residues. Germline V gives CDR1 DFQATT, CDR2 SNEGSKA (reference sequence). Germline trimming cut 1 base from V and 8 bases from J; bases unmatched to any gene: 5. For the CDR3, the DNA is TGCAGTGCTAGAGTTTTCGGACTAGCGGGAGATGAGCAGTTCTTC. Residues: CSARVFGLAGDEQFF.